This T cell receptor beta chain was identified in a study of T cell responses to AZD1222 COVID-19 vaccine. Using immunoSEQ multiplex PCR, the repertoire was profiled, and TCRdb retains in-frame clones only, with some absent. The sample includes 150,000 or so clones, roughly 91% seen only once; the top ten take approximately 6.2%. Remarks on this clone: Its matching antigen is unknown.

Study-level points and caveats: Samples come after the peak T cell response, not at day 14. Regions left unmutated in variants are reportedly the target of nearly half of spike-specific TCRs.

The clonotype originates from an adult who received the AZD1222 COVID-19 vaccine. This specimen consisted of peripheral blood, obtained 28 days after the second AZD1222 dose.

CDR3 sequence: CASSQGSGNQPQHF. CDR3 DNA sequence: TGTGCCAGCAGCCAAGGATCAGGGAATCAGCCCCAGCATTTT. The chain joins TRBV3-1 (or the pseudogene TRBV3-2) to TRBJ1-5, with a possible D match to TRBD1 (5 bases). V was shortened by 1 base and J by 4 bases, with 8 bases between the two germline ends. CDR1 is LGHDT, CDR2 YNNKEL, per germline (reference sequence). The CDR3 consists of 14 residues.